The clone carrying this T cell receptor (beta chain) occurred many times. The authors ran a second PCR of roughly 7 to 11 cycles using a sample-barcoded 5' primer and a J-beta primer mix. Each CDR3 protein is one row after TCRdb ran MiXCR on the 5' RACE reads. The table lists about 930,000 distinct CDR3 sequences, 25% to 35% of them singletons. Total RNA was extracted at no less than 5 micrograms per sample. This CDR3 contains 15 residues. V dropped 6 bases and J dropped 0 bases, with 14 bases sitting between them. This entry comes from a study of blood T cells in healthy people across ages. This same sample was also part of a study on T cells of mothers and their children. From that report: There were over 10 million TCR beta CDR3 reads from each mother and approximately 3 million from each child. No persistent microchimeric T cell clones were detected.

The chain employs TRBV12-3 or TRBV12-4 and TRBJ1-2; perhaps TRBD1 as D (5 bases). This receptor was taken from a woman between 35 and 50 years old in good health. Sequencing was done on a sample of blood. The CDR3 region has the DNA TGTGCCAGCAGATCGGGGGGTTCTGCTAACTATGGCTACACCTTC. Translated, it gives CASRSGGSANYGYTF.